These 8 T cell receptor beta chains came from one sample sequenced in a study of PD-1 blockade in classical Hodgkin lymphoma. Produced via immunoSEQ multiplex PCR; TCRdb's table is partial and in-frame only. The sample gives over 15,000 clones, about nine tenths of which show up once; approximately 14% is in the top ten. In every patient, relapse followed autologous stem cell transplantation, while exposure to brentuximab vedotin differed. The source material was peripheral blood mononuclear cells (PBMCs), sampled before the second cycle of nivolumab. The origin of the receptors is a human donor with classical Hodgkin lymphoma.

The chain is built from TRBV6-5 and TRBJ1-1; TRBD1 matches 9 bases. The length of the CDR3 is 14 residues. The V gene's germline CDR1 is MNHEY and CDR2 SVGAGI. The V segment lost 6 bases and the J segment 1 base; nucleotides outside the gene matches: 3. CDR3 sequence (DNA): TGTGCCAGCAGAGAGACAGGGGGGAACACTGAAGCTTTCTTT. Its translation: CASRETGGNTEAFF.

The chain employs TRBV5-1 and TRBJ2-1; 9 nucleotides match TRBD2. The CDR3 is 16 residues long. The ends lost 3 bases at V and 0 bases at J; junction bases unmatched: 4. Germline loops: CDR1 SGHRS, CDR2 YFSETQ. CDR3 protein: CASSWTAGGSYNEQFF. DNA of the CDR3: TGCGCCAGCAGCTGGACAGCGGGGGGCTCCTACAATGAGCAGTTCTTC.

This chain connects TRBV21-1 to TRBJ1-2. TRBV21-1 is marked as a pseudogene. The CDR3 runs to 16 residues. In DNA, the CDR3 is TGTGCCAGCAGCAAGGTGGCGGTCTTGAAGCCATTGCGCTACACCTTC. Its protein is CASSKVAVLKPLRYTF.

The CDR3 here is CASSPVTGGANYGYTF. The CDR3 nucleotides read TGTGCCAGCAGCCCCGTTACAGGGGGCGCTAACTATGGCTACACCTTC. V usage is TRBV7-9 and J usage is TRBJ1-2, with 9 bases aligning to TRBD1. Germline V gene data show CDR1 as SEHNR and CDR2 as FQNEAQ (reference sequence). The ends lost 5 bases at V and 0 bases at J; junction bases unmatched: 7. The CDR3 covers 16 residues.

The rearrangement uses TRBV7-3 and TRBJ2-2; 7 bases align to TRBD1. The J segment lost 5 bases and the V segment lost 0 bases, leaving 9 bases of the junction unmatched. The germline gives CDR1 SGHTA, CDR2 FQGTGA. The CDR3 consists of 17 residues. The CDR3 bases are TGTGCCAGCAGCTTAACGGGGACAGATAGAGTTACCGGGGAGCTGTTTTTT. It translates to CASSLTGTDRVTGELFF.

The gene calls are TRBV7-9 and TRBJ1-1, with D perhaps TRBD1 (5 bases). CDR3 length equals 14 residues. V was pared by 3 bases and J by 1 base, with 9 bases between. In germline, CDR1 is SEHNR, CDR2 FQNEAQ (reference sequence). DNA for the CDR3: TGTGCCAGCAGCTTCCTCGGGGGGAACACTGAAGCTTTCTTT. It encodes CASSFLGGNTEAFF.

This chain connects TRBV5-1 to TRBJ2-3, with D hard to call. CDR3 length: 15 amino acids. CDR1 SGHRS and CDR2 YFSETQ come from the germline V gene. The V end was cut by 1 base, the J end by 0 bases, with 9 bases between. The CDR3 is CASSLTPSSTDTQYF. The CDR3 DNA reads as TGCGCCAGCAGCTTGACGCCTAGTAGCACAGATACGCAGTATTTT. The variable domain in full, completed from reference TRBV5-1 and TRBJ2-3, reads KAGVTQTPRYLIKTRGQQVTLSCSPISGHRSVSWYQQTPGQGLQFLFEYFSETQRNKGNFPGRFSGRQFSNSRSEMNVSTLELGDSALYLCASSLTPSSTDTQYFGPGTRLTVL.

The chain couples TRBV4-3 to TRBJ1-1; D uncertain. The germline CDR1 and CDR2 sequences are LGHNA and YSLEER. The V gene lost 0 bases and the J gene lost 4 bases, with 12 bases spanning the gap. The CDR3 contains 15 residues. DNA of the CDR3: TGCGCCAGCAGCCAAGAATTGGGGTCCGGCACTGAAGCTTTCTTT. Translating gives CASSQELGSGTEAFF.